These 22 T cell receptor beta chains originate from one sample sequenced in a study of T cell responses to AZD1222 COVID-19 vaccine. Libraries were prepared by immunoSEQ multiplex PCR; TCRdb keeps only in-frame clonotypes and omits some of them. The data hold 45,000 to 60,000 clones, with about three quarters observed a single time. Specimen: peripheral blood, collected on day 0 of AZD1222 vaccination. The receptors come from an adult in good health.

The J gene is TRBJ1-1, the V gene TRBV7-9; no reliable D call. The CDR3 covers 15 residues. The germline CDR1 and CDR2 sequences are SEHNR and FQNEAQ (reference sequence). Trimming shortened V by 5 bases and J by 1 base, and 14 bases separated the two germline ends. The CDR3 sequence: CASSPRDLANTEAFF. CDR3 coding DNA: TGTGCCAGCAGCCCCCGCGATTTGGCGAACACTGAAGCTTTCTTT.

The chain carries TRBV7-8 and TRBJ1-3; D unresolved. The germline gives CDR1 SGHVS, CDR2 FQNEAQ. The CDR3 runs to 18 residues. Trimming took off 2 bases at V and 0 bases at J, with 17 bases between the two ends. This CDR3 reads CASSLRASQADSGNTIYF. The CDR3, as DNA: TGTGCCAGCAGCTTAAGGGCCTCCCAGGCGGACTCTGGAAACACCATATATTTT.

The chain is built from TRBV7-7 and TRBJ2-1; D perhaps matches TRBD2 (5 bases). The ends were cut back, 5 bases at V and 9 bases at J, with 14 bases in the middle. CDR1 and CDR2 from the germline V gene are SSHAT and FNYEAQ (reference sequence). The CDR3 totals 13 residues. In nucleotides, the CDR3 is TGTGCCAGCAGCCCAGTTAGTGGGAGTGAGCAGTTCTTC. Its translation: CASSPVSGSEQFF.

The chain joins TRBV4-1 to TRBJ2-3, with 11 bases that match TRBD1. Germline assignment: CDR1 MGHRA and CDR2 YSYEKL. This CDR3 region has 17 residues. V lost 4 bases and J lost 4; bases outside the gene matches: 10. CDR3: CASSRGSGTGGADTQYF. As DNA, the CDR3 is TGCGCCAGCAGCCGCGGGTCCGGGACAGGGGGAGCAGATACGCAGTATTTT.

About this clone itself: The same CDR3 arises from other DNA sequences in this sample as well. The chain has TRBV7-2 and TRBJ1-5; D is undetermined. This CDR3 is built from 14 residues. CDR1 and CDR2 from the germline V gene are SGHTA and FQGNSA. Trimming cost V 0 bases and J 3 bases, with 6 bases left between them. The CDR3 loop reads CASSLAGSNQPQHF. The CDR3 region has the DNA TGTGCCAGCAGCTTAGCCGGGTCCAATCAGCCCCAGCATTTT.

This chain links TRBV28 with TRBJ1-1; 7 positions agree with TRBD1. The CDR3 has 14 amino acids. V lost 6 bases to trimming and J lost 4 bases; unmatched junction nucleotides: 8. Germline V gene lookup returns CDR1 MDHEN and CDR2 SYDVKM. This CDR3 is CASRPGQVFTEAFF. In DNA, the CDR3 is TGTGCCAGCAGACCAGGACAGGTCTTCACTGAAGCTTTCTTT.

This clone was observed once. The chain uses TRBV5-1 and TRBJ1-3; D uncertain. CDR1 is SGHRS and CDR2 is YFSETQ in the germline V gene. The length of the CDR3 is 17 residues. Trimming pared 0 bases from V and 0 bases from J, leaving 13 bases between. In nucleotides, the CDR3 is TGCGCCAGCAGCTTGGATGGCAGTACGATCTCTGGAAACACCATATATTTT. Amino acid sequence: CASSLDGSTISGNTIYF.

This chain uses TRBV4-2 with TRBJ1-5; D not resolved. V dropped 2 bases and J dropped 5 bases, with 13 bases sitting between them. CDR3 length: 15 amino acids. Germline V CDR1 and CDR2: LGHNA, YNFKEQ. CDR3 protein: CASSQFQQKDQPQHF. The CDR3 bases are TGTGCCAGCAGCCAATTTCAACAAAAAGATCAGCCCCAGCATTTT.

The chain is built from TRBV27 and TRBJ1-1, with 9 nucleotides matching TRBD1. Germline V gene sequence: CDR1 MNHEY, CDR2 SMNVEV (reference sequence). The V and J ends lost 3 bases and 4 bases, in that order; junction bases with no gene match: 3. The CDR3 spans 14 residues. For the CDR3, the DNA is TGTGCCAGCAGTTTTACAGGGGGCCGCACTGAAGCTTTCTTT. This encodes CASSFTGGRTEAFF.

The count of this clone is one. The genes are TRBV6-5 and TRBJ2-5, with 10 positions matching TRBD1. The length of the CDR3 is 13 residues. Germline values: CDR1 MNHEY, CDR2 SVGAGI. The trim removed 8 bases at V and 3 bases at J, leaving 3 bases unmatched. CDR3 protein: CASAGTGEETQYF. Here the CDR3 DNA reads TGTGCCAGCGCCGGGACAGGGGAAGAGACCCAGTACTTC.

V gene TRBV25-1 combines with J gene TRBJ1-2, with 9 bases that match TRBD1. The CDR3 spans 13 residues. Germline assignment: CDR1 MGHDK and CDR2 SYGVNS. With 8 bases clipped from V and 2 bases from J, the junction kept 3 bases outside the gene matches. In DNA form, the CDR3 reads TGTGCCAGCCTGGACAGGGGCAACTATGGCTACACCTTC. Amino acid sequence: CASLDRGNYGYTF.

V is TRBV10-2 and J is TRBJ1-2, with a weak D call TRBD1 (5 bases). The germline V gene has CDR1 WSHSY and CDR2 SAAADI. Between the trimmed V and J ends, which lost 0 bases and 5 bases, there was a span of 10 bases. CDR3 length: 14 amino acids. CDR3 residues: CASSESKGWYGYTF. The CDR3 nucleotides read TGCGCCAGCAGTGAGTCGAAGGGGTGGTATGGCTACACCTTC.

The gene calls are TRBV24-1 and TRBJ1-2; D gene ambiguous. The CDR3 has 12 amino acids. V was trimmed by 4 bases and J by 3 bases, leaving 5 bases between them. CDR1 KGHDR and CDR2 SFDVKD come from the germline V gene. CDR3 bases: TGTGCCACCAGTGACAGCTACTATGGCTACACCTTC. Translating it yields CATSDSYYGYTF.

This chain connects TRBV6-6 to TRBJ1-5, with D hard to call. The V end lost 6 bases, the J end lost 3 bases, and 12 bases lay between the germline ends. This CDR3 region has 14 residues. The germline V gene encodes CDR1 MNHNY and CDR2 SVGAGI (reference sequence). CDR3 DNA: TGTGCCAGCAGGCCCCTCCTGATCAATCAGCCCCAGCATTTT. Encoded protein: CASRPLLINQPQHF.

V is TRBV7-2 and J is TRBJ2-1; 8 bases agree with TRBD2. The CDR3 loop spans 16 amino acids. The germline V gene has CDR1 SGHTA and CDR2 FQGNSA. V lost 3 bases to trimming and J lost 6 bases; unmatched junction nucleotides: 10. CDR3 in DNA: TGTGCCAGCAGCTTCGGAAGCGGGAGCCACCTCAATGAGCAGTTCTTC. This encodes CASSFGSGSHLNEQFF.

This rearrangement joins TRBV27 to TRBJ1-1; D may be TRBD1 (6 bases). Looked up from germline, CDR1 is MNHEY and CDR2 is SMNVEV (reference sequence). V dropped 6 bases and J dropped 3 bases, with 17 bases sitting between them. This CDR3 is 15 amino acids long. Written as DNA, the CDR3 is TGTGCCAGCAGGGCGCGGCCGGGGGGCTACACTGAAGCTTTCTTT. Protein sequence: CASRARPGGYTEAFF.

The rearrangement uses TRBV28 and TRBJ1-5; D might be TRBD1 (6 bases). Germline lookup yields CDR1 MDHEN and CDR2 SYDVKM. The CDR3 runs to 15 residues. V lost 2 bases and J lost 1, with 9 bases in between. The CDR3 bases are TGTGCCAGCAGTTTACGGGGGCTAAGCAATCAGCCCCAGCATTTT. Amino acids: CASSLRGLSNQPQHF. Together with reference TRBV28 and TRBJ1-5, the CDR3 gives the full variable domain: DVKVTQSSRYLVKRTGEKVFLECVQDMDHENMFWYRQDPGLGLRLIYFSYDVKMKEKGDIPEGYSVSREKKERFSLILESASTNQTSMYLCASSLRGLSNQPQHFGDGTRLSIL.

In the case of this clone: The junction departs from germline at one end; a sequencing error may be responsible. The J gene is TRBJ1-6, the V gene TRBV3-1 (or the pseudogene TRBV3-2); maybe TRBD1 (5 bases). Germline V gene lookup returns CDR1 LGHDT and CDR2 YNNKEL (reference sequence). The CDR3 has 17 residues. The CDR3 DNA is TGTGCCAGCAGCGAAGATCAGGGTAGGATGTATAATTCACCCCTCCACTTT. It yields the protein CASSEDQGRMYNSPLHF.

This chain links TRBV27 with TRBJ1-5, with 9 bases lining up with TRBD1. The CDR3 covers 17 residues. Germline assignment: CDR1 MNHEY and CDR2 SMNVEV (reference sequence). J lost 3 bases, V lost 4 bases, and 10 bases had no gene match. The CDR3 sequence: CASSSGQGSFFNQPQHF. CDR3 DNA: TGTGCCAGCAGTTCGGGACAGGGCTCTTTCTTCAATCAGCCCCAGCATTTT.

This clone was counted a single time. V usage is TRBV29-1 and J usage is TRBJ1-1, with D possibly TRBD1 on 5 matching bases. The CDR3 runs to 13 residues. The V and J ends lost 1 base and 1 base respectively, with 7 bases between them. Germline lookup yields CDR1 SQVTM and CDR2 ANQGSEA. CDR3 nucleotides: TGCAGCGTTGAAGGGACATCGAACACTGAAGCTTTCTTT. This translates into CSVEGTSNTEAFF.

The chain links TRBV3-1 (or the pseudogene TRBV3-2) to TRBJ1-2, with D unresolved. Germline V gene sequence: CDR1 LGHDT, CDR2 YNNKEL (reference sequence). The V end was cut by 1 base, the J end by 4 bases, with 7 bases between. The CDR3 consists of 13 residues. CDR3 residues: CASSQGRAYGYTF. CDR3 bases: TGTGCCAGCAGCCAAGGGAGGGCCTATGGCTACACCTTC.

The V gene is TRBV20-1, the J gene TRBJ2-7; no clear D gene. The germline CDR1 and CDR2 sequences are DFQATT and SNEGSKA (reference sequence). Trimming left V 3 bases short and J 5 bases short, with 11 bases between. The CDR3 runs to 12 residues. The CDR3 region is CSASNGVDEQYV. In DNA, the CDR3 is TGCAGTGCTAGTAATGGAGTTGACGAGCAGTACGTC.